These 10 T cell receptor beta chains share one sample of origin, sequenced in a study of STAT5B mutations in CD4+ large granular lymphocyte leukemia. The method was immunoSEQ multiplex PCR; TCRdb's version includes in-frame clones alone and lacks a portion of them. The table records 20,000 to 25,000 clones, over 70% of them present only once. The sample was CD4+ T cells from blood buffy coats. The receptors here all came from a human donor in good health.

In this sample, this clone turned up once. V gene TRBV28 combines with J gene TRBJ2-3, with D possibly matching TRBD2 (7 bases). The V end was cut by 8 bases, the J end by 2 bases, with 14 bases between. The germline gives CDR1 MDHEN, CDR2 SYDVKM. The CDR3 length is 14 residues. DNA for the CDR3: TGTGCCAGCGGGGAGGGGACACACACAGATACGCAGTATTTT. Translation: CASGEGTHTDTQYF.

The genes are TRBV11-3 and TRBJ2-7; 8 nucleotides align to TRBD2. V lost 5 bases, J lost 3 bases, and 9 bases stayed unmatched. Germline V gene data show CDR1 as SGHNT and CDR2 as YENEEA. CDR3 length: 15 residues. The CDR3 here is CASSPGLDVRYEQYF. The CDR3 coding sequence is TGTGCCAGCAGCCCGGGACTAGACGTGCGCTACGAGCAGTACTTC.

This clone was seen more than once but under ten times. The rearrangement links TRBV27 to TRBJ2-1; D ambiguous. The germline CDR1 and CDR2 sequences are MNHEY and SMNVEV (reference sequence). V was clipped by 8 bases and J by 9 bases, with 14 bases between them. The CDR3 sequence is 12 residues long. The CDR3 reads CASSGRFGEQFF. CDR3 sequence (DNA): TGTGCCAGCTCGGGTCGGTTCGGTGAGCAGTTCTTC.

This clone appeared a few times. The chain recombines TRBV28 with TRBJ1-1; possible D gene TRBD1, 6 bases. Germline-derived CDR1 and CDR2 are MDHEN and SYDVKM. Trimming shortened V by 6 bases and J by 1 base, and 9 bases separated the two germline ends. The CDR3 sequence is 13 residues long. The CDR3 bases are TGTGCCAGCAGGAAACAGGGGAACACTGAAGCTTTCTTT. It translates to CASRKQGNTEAFF. Looking up the rest from reference TRBV28 and TRBJ1-1 gives the full variable domain: DVKVTQSSRYLVKRTGEKVFLECVQDMDHENMFWYRQDPGLGLRLIYFSYDVKMKEKGDIPEGYSVSREKKERFSLILESASTNQTSMYLCASRKQGNTEAFFGQGTRLTVV.

The gene calls are TRBV9 and TRBJ1-4, with D uncertain. Germline V lookup: CDR1 SGDLS, CDR2 YYNGEE. V lost 3 bases to trimming and J lost 3 bases, with 12 bases between them. The CDR3 spans 15 residues. CDR3 sequence (DNA): TGTGCCAGCAGCGCCCTCGGGGAGCCTAATGAAAAACTGTTTTTT. Translating gives CASSALGEPNEKLFF.

This clone was seen just once. The chain joins TRBV5-1 to TRBJ2-3; TRBD2 aligns across 8 bases. The germline V gene encodes CDR1 SGHRS and CDR2 YFSETQ. The CDR3 covers 13 residues. With 6 bases clipped from V and 10 bases from J, the junction kept 10 bases outside the gene matches. The CDR3 DNA reads TGCGCCAGCAAAGCCGGGACTAGTGAACCGCAGTATTTT. Its translation is CASKAGTSEPQYF.

V and J are TRBV5-1 and TRBJ2-2, with 9 nucleotides matching TRBD1. Germline lookup yields CDR1 SGHRS and CDR2 YFSETQ. The CDR3 sequence is 17 residues long. Losses at the gene ends were 0 bases for V and 4 bases for J; bases not matched to a gene: 7. This CDR3 reads CASSLGDRDVGTGELFF. The CDR3 coding sequence is TGCGCCAGCAGCTTGGGGGACAGGGATGTCGGCACCGGGGAGCTGTTTTTT.

The V gene is TRBV10-3, the J gene TRBJ1-2; 7 nucleotides agree with TRBD1. The CDR3 runs 13 residues. J lost 8 bases, V lost 5 bases, and 8 bases had no gene match. Germline V gives CDR1 ENHRY, CDR2 SYGVKD. CDR3 protein: CAISTTGLEGYTF. The CDR3, as DNA: TGTGCCATCAGTACGACAGGGCTCGAGGGCTACACCTTC.

J is TRBJ2-7 and V is TRBV11-3; TRBD2 is a possible D gene (6 bases). Trimming pared 0 bases from V and 1 base from J, leaving 25 bases between. The CDR3 is 20 residues long. Germline V gives CDR1 SGHNT, CDR2 YENEEA. The CDR3: CASSLESWGGTPIFSYEQYF. The CDR3 DNA reads as TGTGCCAGCAGCTTAGAGTCATGGGGCGGGACCCCGATTTTTTCCTACGAGCAGTACTTC.

This chain joins TRBV11-3 and TRBJ2-1, with unresolved D. Trimming shortened V by 1 base and J by 7 bases, and 23 bases separated the two germline ends. The CDR3 totals 18 residues. Germline V gene sequence: CDR1 SGHNT, CDR2 YENEEA. The CDR3 nucleotides are TGTGCCAGCAGCTTAGCTTTATTTACCCTGGGTAACAAAAATGAGCAGTTCTTC. It codes for CASSLALFTLGNKNEQFF.